The rows below give T cell receptor beta chains drawn from one sample of a study of blood T cells in healthy people across ages. TCRdb re-called the 5' RACE reads with MiXCR, one entry per CDR3 protein. The data show hundreds of thousands of distinct CDR3 sequences, about 26% seen once. These same data were also listed under a study on T cells of mothers and their children.

Sequenced sample: blood. These receptors originate from a boy aged 2 to 10 in good health. Both conserved end residues are part of each CDR3. A D gene is named only where the DNA matches it firmly. Some rows have no size entry. The others give once, few or many, or a class for an expanded clone.

cdr3_nt cdr3_aa clone_size v_call d_call j_call
TGTGCCAGCAGCTTATTGACAGGGGCCAGGGAGACCCAGTACTTC CASSLLTGARETQYF few TRBV13 TRBD1 TRBJ2-5
TGCAGTGCTAGAGCCCCTTCTGAGGGACTAGCGAACGAGCAGTACTTC CSARAPSEGLANEQYF . TRBV20-1 TRBD2 TRBJ2-7
TGTGCCAGCAGTGCGGAGGAAAAACTGTTTTTT CASSAEEKLFF . TRBV2 . TRBJ1-4
TGTGCCAGCACCTCGATCGAGACCCAGTACTTC CASTSIETQYF . TRBV7-9 . TRBJ2-5
TGCAGTGCTAGAGAGTTGGGGACAGGGAACGCCATGGGGGAGCAGTACTTC CSARELGTGNAMGEQYF . TRBV20-1 TRBD1 TRBJ2-7
TGTGCCACCAGCGTGGCAGGGGTCCGATTTACACCCCTCCACTTT CATSVAGVRFTPLHF . TRBV15 . TRBJ1-6
TGTGCCACCAGTGATCAAACAGGGGAAGGCTACACCTTC CATSDQTGEGYTF . TRBV24-1 TRBD1 TRBJ1-2
TGCAGCGTTGGGGCGGCTTACGAGCAGTACTTC CSVGAAYEQYF . TRBV29-1 . TRBJ2-7
TGTGCCAGCAGCCATGGTCTTTTTGAAGCTTTCTTT CASSHGLFEAFF few TRBV14 . TRBJ1-1
TGTGCCAGCAGCTTAGGGGACAATTATTACACTGAAGCTTTCTTT CASSLGDNYYTEAFF . TRBV7-6 . TRBJ1-1
TGTGCCAGCAGTCCTAGGGACGCCCGGGACACCGGGGAGCTGTTTTTT CASSPRDARDTGELFF few TRBV6-2/TRBV6-3 . TRBJ2-2
TGCGCCAGCAGCTGGGATTCCTACGAGCAGTACTTC CASSWDSYEQYF many TRBV7-2 . TRBJ2-7
TGCGCCAGCAGCCAAGCCGACAGTGGGTTCTACGAGCAGTACTTC CASSQADSGFYEQYF few TRBV4-3 . TRBJ2-7
TGTGCCAGCAGCTTAATGCCGAGACTAGCGGGGCAAGAGACCCAGTACTTC CASSLMPRLAGQETQYF . TRBV7-2 TRBD2 TRBJ2-5
TGTGCCAGCAGCCGAGCGGGGGCCGACGAGCAGTACTTC CASSRAGADEQYF few TRBV7-6 TRBD2 TRBJ2-7
TGTGCCAGCAGTTTATCAAGGACAGGGGACGAGCAGTACTTC CASSLSRTGDEQYF . TRBV27 TRBD1 TRBJ2-7
TGCAGCGTCGCGGACCAAATTCTCGACGAGCAGTACTTC CSVADQILDEQYF . TRBV29-1 . TRBJ2-7